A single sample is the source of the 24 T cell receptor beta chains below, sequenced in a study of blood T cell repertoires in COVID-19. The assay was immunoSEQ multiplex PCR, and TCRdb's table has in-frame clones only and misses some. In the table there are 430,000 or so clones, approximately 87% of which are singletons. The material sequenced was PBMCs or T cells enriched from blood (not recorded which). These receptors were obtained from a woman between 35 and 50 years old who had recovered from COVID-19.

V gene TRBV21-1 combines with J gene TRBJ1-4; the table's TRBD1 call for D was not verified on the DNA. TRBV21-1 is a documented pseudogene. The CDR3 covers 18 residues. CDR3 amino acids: CASPKKDRDPATNEKLFF. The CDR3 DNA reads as TGTGCCAGCCCCAAGAAGGACAGGGACCCTGCAACTAATGAAAAACTGTTTTTT.

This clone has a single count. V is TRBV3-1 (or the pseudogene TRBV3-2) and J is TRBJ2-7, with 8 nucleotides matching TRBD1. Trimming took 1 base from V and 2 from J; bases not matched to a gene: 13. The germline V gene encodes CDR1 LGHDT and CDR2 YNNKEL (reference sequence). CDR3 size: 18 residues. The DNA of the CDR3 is TGTGCCAGCAGCCAAGTGAATGGGACAGGTTTGGTGACCTACGAGCAGTACTTC. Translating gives CASSQVNGTGLVTYEQYF.

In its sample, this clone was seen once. The CDR3 region has the DNA TGTGCCAGCAGCGGCCAGGGCGGTGACACAGATACGCAGTATTTT. It codes for CASSGQGGDTDTQYF. The V call is TRBV13, the J call TRBJ2-3, with a tentative D call TRBD1 (5 bases). The CDR3 is 15 amino acids. From germline, CDR1 is PRHDT and CDR2 FYEKMQ (reference sequence). V was trimmed by 5 bases and J by 2 bases, leaving 14 bases between them. Looking up the rest from reference TRBV13 and TRBJ2-3 gives the full variable domain: AAGVIQSPRHLIKEKRETATLKCYPIPRHDTVYWYQQGPGQDPQFLISFYEKMQSDKGSIPDRFSAQQFSDYHSELNMSSLELGDSALYFCASSGQGGDTDTQYFGPGTRLTVL.

The CDR3 sequence is CASSPRTGRSYNEQFF. CDR3 sequence (DNA): TGTGCCAGCAGCCCAAGGACAGGTCGCTCCTACAATGAGCAGTTCTTC. V and J are TRBV3-1 (or the pseudogene TRBV3-2) and TRBJ2-1, with 7 bases matching TRBD1. Germline V gives CDR1 LGHDT, CDR2 YNNKEL (reference sequence). The CDR3 extends over 16 amino acids. V lost 4 bases to trimming and J lost 0 bases; unmatched junction nucleotides: 6.

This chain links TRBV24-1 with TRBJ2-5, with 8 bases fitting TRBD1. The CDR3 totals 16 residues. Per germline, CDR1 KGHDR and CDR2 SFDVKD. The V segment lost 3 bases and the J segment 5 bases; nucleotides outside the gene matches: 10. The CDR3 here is CATSDGRQGFGETQYF. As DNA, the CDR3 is TGTGCCACCAGTGATGGCAGACAGGGGTTCGGGGAGACCCAGTACTTC.

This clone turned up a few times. The CDR3 spells CASSHQPGWQPQHF. The CDR3, as DNA: TGCGCCAGCAGCCATCAGCCCGGGTGGCAGCCCCAGCATTTT. J is TRBJ1-5 and V is TRBV4-1; D uncertain. The CDR3 loop spans 14 amino acids. The ends were cut back, 3 bases at V and 7 bases at J, with 13 bases in the middle. Looked up from germline, CDR1 is MGHRA and CDR2 is YSYEKL.

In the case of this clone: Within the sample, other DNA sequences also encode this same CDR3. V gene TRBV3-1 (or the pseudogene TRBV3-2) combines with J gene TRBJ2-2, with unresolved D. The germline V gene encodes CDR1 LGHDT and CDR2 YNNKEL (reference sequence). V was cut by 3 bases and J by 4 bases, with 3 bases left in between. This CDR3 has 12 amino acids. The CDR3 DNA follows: TGTGCCAGCAGCCAGAGCACCGGGGAGCTGTTTTTT. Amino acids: CASSQSTGELFF.

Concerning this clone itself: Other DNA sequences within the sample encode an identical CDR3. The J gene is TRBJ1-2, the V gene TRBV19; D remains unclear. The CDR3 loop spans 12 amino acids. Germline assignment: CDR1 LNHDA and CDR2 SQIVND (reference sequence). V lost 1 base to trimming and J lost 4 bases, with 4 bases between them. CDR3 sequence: CASSIAGYGYTF. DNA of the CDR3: TGTGCCAGTAGTATAGCGGGCTATGGCTACACCTTC.

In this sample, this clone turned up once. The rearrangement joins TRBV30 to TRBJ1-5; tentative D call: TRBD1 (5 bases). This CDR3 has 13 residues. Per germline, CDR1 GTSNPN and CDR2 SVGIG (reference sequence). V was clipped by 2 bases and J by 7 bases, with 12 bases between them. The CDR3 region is CAWSQVGGQPQHF. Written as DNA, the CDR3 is TGTGCCTGGAGTCAGGTCGGGGGACAGCCCCAGCATTTT.

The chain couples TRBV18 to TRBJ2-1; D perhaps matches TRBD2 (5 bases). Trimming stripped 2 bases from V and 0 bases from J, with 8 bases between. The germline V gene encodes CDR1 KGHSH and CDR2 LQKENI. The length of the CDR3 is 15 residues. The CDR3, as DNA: TGTGCCAGCTCACCAGTGGGAGCCTCCTACAATGAGCAGTTCTTC. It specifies CASSPVGASYNEQFF.

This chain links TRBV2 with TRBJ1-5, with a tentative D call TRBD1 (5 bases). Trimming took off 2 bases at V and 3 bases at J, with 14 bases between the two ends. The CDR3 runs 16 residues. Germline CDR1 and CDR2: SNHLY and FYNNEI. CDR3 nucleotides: TGTGCCAGCAGTGAATTCGCGGGGGTCTACAATCAGCCCCAGCATTTT. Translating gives CASSEFAGVYNQPQHF.

CDR3 sequence: CASSIGQGKSPLHF. The CDR3 DNA sequence: TGTGCCAGTAGTATCGGACAGGGAAAATCACCCCTCCACTTT. The rearrangement uses TRBV19 and TRBJ1-6; 8 bases are shared with TRBD1. V was clipped by 3 bases and J by 10 bases; unmatched bases: 5. Per germline, CDR1 LNHDA and CDR2 SQIVND (reference sequence). This CDR3 comprises 14 residues. The full variable domain, rest sourced from reference TRBV19 and TRBJ1-6, is DGGITQSPKYLFRKEGQNVTLSCEQNLNHDAMYWYRQDPGQGLRLIYYSQIVNDFQKGDIAEGYSVSREKKESFPLTVTSAQKNPTAFYLCASSIGQGKSPLHFGNGTRLTVT.

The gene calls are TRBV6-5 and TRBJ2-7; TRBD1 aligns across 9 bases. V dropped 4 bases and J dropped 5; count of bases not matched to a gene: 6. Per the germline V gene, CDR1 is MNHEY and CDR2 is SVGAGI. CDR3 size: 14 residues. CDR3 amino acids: CASSSGQGRHEQYF. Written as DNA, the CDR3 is TGTGCCAGCAGTTCGGGACAGGGCCGCCACGAGCAGTACTTC.

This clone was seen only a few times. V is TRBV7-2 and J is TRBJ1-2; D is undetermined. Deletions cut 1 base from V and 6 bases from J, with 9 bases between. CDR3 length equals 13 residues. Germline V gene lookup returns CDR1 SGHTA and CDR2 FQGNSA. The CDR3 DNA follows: TGTGCCAGCAGCTTAGGCTACCTGGATGGCTACACCTTC. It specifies CASSLGYLDGYTF.

The CDR3 is CASTPVEGAGEQYF. The CDR3, as DNA: TGTGCCAGCACCCCGGTTGAGGGGGCGGGTGAGCAGTACTTC. V and J are TRBV27 and TRBJ2-7, with 7 bases identical to TRBD1. The CDR3 length is 14 residues. The J segment lost 7 bases and the V segment lost 7 bases, leaving 13 bases of the junction unmatched. CDR1 and CDR2 (germline): MNHEY, SMNVEV (reference sequence).

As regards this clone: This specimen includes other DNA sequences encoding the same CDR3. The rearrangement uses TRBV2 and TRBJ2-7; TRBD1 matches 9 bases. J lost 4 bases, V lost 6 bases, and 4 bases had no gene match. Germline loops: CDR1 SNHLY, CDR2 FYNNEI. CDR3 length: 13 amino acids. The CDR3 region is CASRSGTGYEQYF. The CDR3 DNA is TGTGCCAGCAGGTCCGGGACAGGGTACGAGCAGTACTTC.

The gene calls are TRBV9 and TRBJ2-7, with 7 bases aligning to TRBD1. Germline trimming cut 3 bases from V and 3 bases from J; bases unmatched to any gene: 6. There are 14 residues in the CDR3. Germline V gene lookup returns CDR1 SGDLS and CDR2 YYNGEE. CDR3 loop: CASSATTGHYEQYF. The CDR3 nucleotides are TGTGCCAGCAGCGCAACGACAGGGCACTACGAGCAGTACTTC. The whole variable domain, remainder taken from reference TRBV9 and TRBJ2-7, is DSGVTQTPKHLITATGQRVTLRCSPRSGDLSVYWYQQSLDQGLQFLIQYYNGEERAKGNILERFSAQQFPDLHSELNLSSLELGDSALYFCASSATTGHYEQYFGPGTRLTVT.

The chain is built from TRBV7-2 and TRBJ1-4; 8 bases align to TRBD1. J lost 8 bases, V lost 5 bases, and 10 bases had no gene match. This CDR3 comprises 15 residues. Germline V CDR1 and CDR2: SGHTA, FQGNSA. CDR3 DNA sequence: TGTGCCAGCAGCCCGCGCCAGGGGGCGCGAGAAAAACTGTTTTTT. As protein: CASSPRQGAREKLFF.

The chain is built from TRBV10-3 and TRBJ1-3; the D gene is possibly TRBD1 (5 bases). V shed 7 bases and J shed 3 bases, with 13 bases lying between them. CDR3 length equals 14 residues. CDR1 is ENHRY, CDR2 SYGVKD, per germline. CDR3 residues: CAIMNGGDGNTIYF. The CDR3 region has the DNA TGTGCCATCATGAATGGGGGGGATGGAAACACCATATATTTT.

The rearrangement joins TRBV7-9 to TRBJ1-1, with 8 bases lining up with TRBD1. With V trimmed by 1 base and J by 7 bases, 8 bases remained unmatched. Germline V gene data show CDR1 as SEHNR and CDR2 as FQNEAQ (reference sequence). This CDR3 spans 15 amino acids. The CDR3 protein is CASSLEPGGGFEAFF. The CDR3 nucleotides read TGTGCCAGCAGCTTAGAGCCAGGGGGCGGTTTTGAAGCTTTCTTT.

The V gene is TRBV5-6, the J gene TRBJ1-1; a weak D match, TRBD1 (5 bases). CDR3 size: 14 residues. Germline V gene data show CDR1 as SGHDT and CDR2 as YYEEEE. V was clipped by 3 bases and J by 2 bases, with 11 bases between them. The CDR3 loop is CASSWQGINTEAFF. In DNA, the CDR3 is TGTGCCAGCAGCTGGCAGGGAATCAACACTGAAGCTTTCTTT.

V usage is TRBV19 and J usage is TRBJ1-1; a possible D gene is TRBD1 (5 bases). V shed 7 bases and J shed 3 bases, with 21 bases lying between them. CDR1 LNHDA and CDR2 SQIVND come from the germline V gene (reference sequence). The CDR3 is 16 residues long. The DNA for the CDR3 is TGTGCCAGTACAAAACCAGGGTGGGCGGTTGACACTGAAGCTTTCTTT. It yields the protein CASTKPGWAVDTEAFF.

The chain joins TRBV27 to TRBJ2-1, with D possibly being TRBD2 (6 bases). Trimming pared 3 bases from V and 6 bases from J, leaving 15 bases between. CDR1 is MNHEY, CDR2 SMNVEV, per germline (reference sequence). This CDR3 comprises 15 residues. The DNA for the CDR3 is TGTGCCAGCAGTTTTTTTCGGGAGCTGGGCAATGAGCAGTTCTTC. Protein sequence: CASSFFRELGNEQFF.

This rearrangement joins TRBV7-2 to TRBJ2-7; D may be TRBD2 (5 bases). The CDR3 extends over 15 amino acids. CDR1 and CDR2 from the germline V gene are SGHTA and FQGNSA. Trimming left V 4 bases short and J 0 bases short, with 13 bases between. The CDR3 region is CASSSSGLSSYEQYF. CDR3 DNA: TGTGCCAGCAGCTCATCCGGACTTAGCTCCTACGAGCAGTACTTC.